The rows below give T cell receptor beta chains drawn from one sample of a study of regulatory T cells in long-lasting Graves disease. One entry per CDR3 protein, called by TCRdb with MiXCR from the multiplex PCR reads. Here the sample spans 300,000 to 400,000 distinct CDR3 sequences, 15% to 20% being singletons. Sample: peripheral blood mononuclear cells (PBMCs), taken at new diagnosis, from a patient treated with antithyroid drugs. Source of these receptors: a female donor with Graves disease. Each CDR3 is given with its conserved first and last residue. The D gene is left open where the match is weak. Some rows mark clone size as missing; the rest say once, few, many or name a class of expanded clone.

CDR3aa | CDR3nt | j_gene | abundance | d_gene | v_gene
CASSLSGRSSTDTQYF | TGTGCCAGCAGTTTATCCGGACGCAGTAGCACAGATACGCAGTATTTT | TRBJ2-3 | many | - | TRBV28
CASRHTGPSSSYEQYF | TGTGCCAGTAGACACACAGGGCCGTCTTCCTCCTACGAGCAGTACTTC | TRBJ2-7 | many | - | TRBV19
CASSLARFLAGGQETQYF | TGTGCCAGCAGCTTAGCGAGGTTTCTAGCGGGAGGCCAAGAGACCCAGTACTTC | TRBJ2-5 | - | TRBD2 | TRBV7-8
CASSFWNGNTIYF | TGTGCCAGCAGTTTTTGGAATGGAAACACCATATATTTT | TRBJ1-3 | many | - | TRBV27
CASSPSGDPYNEQFF | TGTGCCAGCAGTCCATCCGGGGATCCCTACAATGAGCAGTTCTTC | TRBJ2-1 | many | - | TRBV12-3/TRBV12-4
CSASASGSDEQYF | TGCAGTGCTAGTGCTAGCGGGAGCGACGAGCAGTACTTC | TRBJ2-7 | - | TRBD2 | TRBV20-1
CASSKTLAGGPLEQFF | TGTGCCAGCAGCAAAACCCTAGCGGGAGGGCCCCTTGAGCAGTTCTTC | TRBJ2-1 | few | TRBD2 | TRBV7-3
CATSDPGGIKDEQFF | TGTGCCACCAGTGATCCTGGCGGGATCAAAGATGAGCAGTTCTTC | TRBJ2-1 | many | - | TRBV24-1
CASSYSGTNEQFF | TGTGCCAGCAGTTACTCGGGGACTAATGAGCAGTTCTTC | TRBJ2-1 | few | - | TRBV6-5
CASRPDSYNEQFF | TGTGCCAGCAGACCCGACAGCTACAATGAGCAGTTCTTC | TRBJ2-1 | few | - | TRBV27
CASSSTIPGTGGYGYTF | TGTGCCAGCAGCTCCACCATCCCCGGGACAGGGGGATATGGCTACACCTTC | TRBJ1-2 | - | TRBD1 | TRBV7-8
CASTLMGRGTYNEQFF | TGTGCCAGCACCCTAATGGGCAGGGGCACATACAATGAGCAGTTCTTC | TRBJ2-1 | many | - | TRBV27
CASRTVAGGYNEQFF | TGTGCCAGCAGGACGGTAGCGGGAGGTTACAATGAGCAGTTCTTC | TRBJ2-1 | many | TRBD2 | TRBV6-1
CSASLGTSGRNNEQFF | TGCAGTGCTAGTCTCGGGACTAGCGGGAGGAATAATGAGCAGTTCTTC | TRBJ2-1 | few | TRBD2 | TRBV20-1